This T cell receptor beta chain emerged from a study of blood T cell repertoires in COVID-19. At the level of the study: Material from acute and convalescent COVID-19 was sourced from the United States, Italy and Spain. Sources were T cells, B-cell-depleted T cells, or PBMCs; the material itself was cDNA or gDNA.

Authors' data handling: Nucleated cell counts were estimated from reference gene primer amplification. Method: immunoSEQ multiplex PCR; TCRdb's copy keeps in-frame clones and lacks some. V and J calls and clone size are those listed in that table; D and trimming were worked out from the DNA. Of 110,000 to 150,000 clones in the sample, about 86% were seen once. The specimen was peripheral blood. The clonotype was recovered from a human donor in a cohort sampled during active COVID-19.

In DNA form, the CDR3 reads TGCGCCAGCAGCCAAGCGCCAGCAGGCCCTACGTACGAGCAGTACTTC. It codes for CASSQAPAGPTYEQYF. The gene calls are TRBV4-3 and TRBJ2-7; no firm D call. Germline V lookup: CDR1 LGHNA, CDR2 YSLEER. The CDR3 loop spans 16 amino acids. Deletions cut 1 base from V and 4 bases from J, with 17 bases between.